These T cell receptor beta chains were read from a single sample in a study of somatic mutations in cytotoxic T cells in rheumatoid arthritis. The method was immunoSEQ multiplex PCR; TCRdb's version includes in-frame clones alone and lacks a portion of them. The sample lists some 11,000 clones, approximately 84% seen once, with roughly 9% in the top ten. Material for sequencing was CD8+ T cells sorted from blood. The receptor set was obtained from a woman aged 60-70 years with rheumatoid arthritis. The CDR3 runs from the conserved cysteine through the conserved F or W. Fields, in order: J gene, V gene, clone size, D gene, CDR3 DNA, CDR3 protein. The D gene is left open where the match is weak. Size is omitted from some rows. Given values are once, few, many or a class for expanded clones.

TRBJ1-2,TRBV30,few,.,TGTGCCTGGAGTGTAACCGCAGGAGGCCCTTGGGGCTACACCTTC,CAWSVTAGGPWGYTF
TRBJ2-1,TRBV4-1,.,TRBD2,TGCGCCAGCAGCCTTACTAGCGGGAGTTTTGGGGAGCAGTTCTTC,CASSLTSGSFGEQFF
TRBJ2-5,TRBV5-1,.,.,TGCGCCAGCAGCTTCTCGGGACATACCACCCAAGAGACCCAGTACTTC,CASSFSGHTTQETQYF
TRBJ2-2,TRBV6-1,.,.,TGTGCCAGCCTTTACAGGGAAGTCGGGGAGCTGTTTTTT,CASLYREVGELFF
TRBJ1-2,TRBV7-9,.,.,TGTGCCAGCAGCTTAAGCGATTATGGCTACACCTTC,CASSLSDYGYTF
TRBJ2-1,TRBV13,.,TRBD2,TGTGCCAGCAGCTTAGGGGTAGCGGGAGTTTTCAATGAGCAGTTCTTC,CASSLGVAGVFNEQFF
TRBJ1-2,TRBV7-9,.,.,TGTGCCAGCAGCTTAGGCGCAGGTGGGTCCTATGGCTACACCTTC,CASSLGAGGSYGYTF
TRBJ2-6,TRBV5-1,.,TRBD2,TGCGCCAGCCGCCTCCGGGGACTAGTATACTCTGGGGCCAACGTCCTGACTTTC,CASRLRGLVYSGANVLTF
TRBJ2-1,TRBV7-3,once,TRBD2,TGTGCCAGCGGGGGACTACGCTTCGGTGAGCAGTTCTTC,CASGGLRFGEQFF
TRBJ2-7,TRBV28,.,TRBD1,TGTGCCAGCAGTTTCCCCTCGACCGGGACAGGTGGGACCTACGAGCAGTACTTC,CASSFPSTGTGGTYEQYF
TRBJ2-1,TRBV6-5,.,.,TGTGCCAGCAGTTACTATGGCAGGGGCAATGAGCAGTTCTTC,CASSYYGRGNEQFF
TRBJ2-3,TRBV4-2,medium-sized,TRBD2,TGTGCCAGCAGCCAAACCGGGACTAGCGGAGGGGATACGCAGTATTTT,CASSQTGTSGGDTQYF
TRBJ2-7,TRBV10-3,few,.,TGTGCCATCTCCCCCCGGGAGCAGTACTTC,CAISPREQYF
TRBJ2-3,TRBV28,once,TRBD2,TGTGCCAGCAGCCAACTAGCGGGGATTAGCACAGATACGCAGTATTTT,CASSQLAGISTDTQYF
TRBJ2-7,TRBV28,.,TRBD1,TGTGCCACCTCGCTGGGACAGGCCGCCTACGAGCAGTACTTC,CATSLGQAAYEQYF